These 22 T cell receptor beta chains came from one sample sequenced in a study of blood T cell repertoires in COVID-19. Sequencing used immunoSEQ multiplex PCR; TCRdb keeps in-frame clones, though not all of them. The sample carries 250,000 or so clones, roughly 86% recorded once. Sequencing was done on a sample of peripheral blood. These receptors all stem from a man aged 40-55 years with active or convalescent COVID-19.

The chain links TRBV2 to TRBJ2-7; TRBD2 agrees at 7 bases. Trimming at V came to 6 bases and at J to 3 bases, leaving 8 bases not matched to a gene. Germline assignment: CDR1 SNHLY and CDR2 FYNNEI. CDR3 length: 14 residues. The CDR3 here is CASRRGGSLYEQYF. The CDR3 DNA is TGTGCCAGCAGGAGGGGCGGGAGCCTCTACGAGCAGTACTTC.

This chain links TRBV28 with TRBJ2-5, with 7 bases identical to TRBD2. Germline V gene data show CDR1 as MDHEN and CDR2 as SYDVKM. The CDR3 spans 15 residues. V gave up 6 bases and J gave up 5 bases; unmatched junction bases: 12. This CDR3 reads CASRPGLEGWETQYF. The DNA for the CDR3 is TGTGCCAGCAGACCCGGACTAGAAGGGTGGGAGACCCAGTACTTC.

The chain links TRBV5-6 to TRBJ1-1; the D is unclear. The CDR3 spans 15 residues. V lost 4 bases, J lost 5 bases, and 18 bases lay in between. Germline CDR1 reads SGHDT; CDR2 reads YYEEEE. Written as DNA, the CDR3 is TGTGCCAGCAGCACACGGCGGGTCGGACGAACTGAAGCTTTCTTT. Protein sequence: CASSTRRVGRTEAFF.

The chain carries TRBV9 and TRBJ2-1, with 8 bases aligning to TRBD1. Germline trimming cut 2 bases from V and 7 bases from J; bases unmatched to any gene: 2. This CDR3 is 13 amino acids long. CDR1 SGDLS and CDR2 YYNGEE come from the germline V gene. This CDR3 is CASSVTGENEQFF. CDR3 DNA sequence: TGTGCCAGCAGCGTGACAGGGGAGAATGAGCAGTTCTTC.

The chain has TRBV19 and TRBJ2-1, with D perhaps matching TRBD1 (6 bases). The V gene's germline CDR1 is LNHDA and CDR2 SQIVND (reference sequence). The CDR3 extends over 16 amino acids. V was shortened by 4 bases and J by 4 bases, with 17 bases between the two germline ends. CDR3 bases: TGTGCCAGTAGTACCAGATCGGGACATCTATACAATGAGCAGTTCTTC. Translated, it gives CASSTRSGHLYNEQFF. Based on the CDR3 plus reference TRBV19 and TRBJ2-1, the full variable domain is DGGITQSPKYLFRKEGQNVTLSCEQNLNHDAMYWYRQDPGQGLRLIYYSQIVNDFQKGDIAEGYSVSREKKESFPLTVTSAQKNPTAFYLCASSTRSGHLYNEQFFGPGTRLTVL.

The chain links TRBV5-6 to TRBJ1-5; no clear D gene. Trimming stripped 0 bases from V and 5 bases from J, with 9 bases between. Looked up from germline, CDR1 is SGHDT and CDR2 is YYEEEE. The length of the CDR3 is 14 residues. Here the CDR3 reads CASSLARSHQPQHF. The DNA of the CDR3 is TGTGCCAGCAGCTTGGCCCGGTCCCATCAGCCCCAGCATTTT.

The chain employs TRBV2 and TRBJ1-6, with 8 bases fitting TRBD1. With V trimmed by 2 bases and J by 8 bases, 2 bases remained unmatched. Germline V CDR1 and CDR2: SNHLY, FYNNEI. The CDR3 runs to 14 residues. The DNA for the CDR3 is TGTGCCAGCAGTGAACAGGGGGCGCATTCACCCCTCCACTTT. Residues: CASSEQGAHSPLHF.

V usage is TRBV7-7 and J usage is TRBJ2-5; 11 bases line up with TRBD1. From germline, CDR1 is SSHAT and CDR2 FNYEAQ (reference sequence). Germline trimming cut 3 bases from V and 2 bases from J; bases unmatched to any gene: 2. This CDR3 region has 15 residues. CDR3 bases: TGTGCCAGCAGCTTGGGGACAGGGGGGCAAGAGACCCAGTACTTC. Its translation is CASSLGTGGQETQYF.

This chain connects TRBV5-1 to TRBJ2-1; maybe TRBD1 (7 bases). Germline CDR1 reads SGHRS; CDR2 reads YFSETQ. Trimming took 0 bases from V and 7 from J, leaving 11 bases between them. CDR3 length: 14 amino acids. CDR3 sequence (DNA): TGCGCCAGCAGCTTGGGGGCAGGGGGGAATGAGCAGTTCTTC. This sequence encodes CASSLGAGGNEQFF.

The chain couples TRBV5-6 to TRBJ1-3; D is unresolved. This CDR3 has 16 residues. Germline loops: CDR1 SGHDT, CDR2 YYEEEE. The V gene lost 4 bases and the J gene lost 9 bases, with 23 bases spanning the gap. The CDR3 DNA follows: TGTGCCAGCAGCGTGGGGTCAGGACTGGCCTTCGGCACCATATATTTT. This codes for CASSVGSGLAFGTIYF.

This rearrangement joins TRBV9 to TRBJ1-4; TRBD1 is a possible D gene (5 bases). Trimming cost V 4 bases and J 7 bases, with 20 bases left between them. This CDR3 has 16 amino acids. Germline V gives CDR1 SGDLS, CDR2 YYNGEE. The CDR3 loop reads CASSTDILTGGEKLFF. The CDR3 DNA reads as TGTGCCAGCAGCACCGATATTCTTACCGGGGGTGAAAAACTGTTTTTT.

In this sample, this clone turned up once. The CDR3: CASSPGLAGGNEQFF. As DNA, the CDR3 is TGTGCCAGCAGTCCGGGACTAGCGGGAGGCAATGAGCAGTTCTTC. The V gene is TRBV6-5, the J gene TRBJ2-1, with TRBD2 identical over 15 bases. Germline CDR1 is MNHEY and CDR2 is SVGAGI. The CDR3 has 15 residues. J lost 6 bases, V lost 5 bases, and 2 bases had no gene match.

This clone has just one count. This sequence joins TRBV5-4 and TRBJ1-1, with D possibly matching TRBD1 (6 bases). V was clipped by 4 bases and J by 0 bases, with 13 bases between them. Germline V lookup: CDR1 SGHNT, CDR2 YYREEE (reference sequence). CDR3 length: 15 amino acids. The CDR3 DNA reads as TGTGCCAGCAGCCCGGCAGGGGTTATGAACACTGAAGCTTTCTTT. This encodes CASSPAGVMNTEAFF.

The gene calls are TRBV6-2 or TRBV6-3 and TRBJ2-7, with D hard to call. CDR1 and CDR2 (germline): MNHEY, SVGEGT. Trimming shortened V by 0 bases and J by 6 bases, and 12 bases separated the two germline ends. The CDR3 is 14 amino acids. CDR3 DNA: TGTGCCAGCAGTTACTCCGCTGCCAGTTCCGAGCAGTACTTC. The encoded protein is CASSYSAASSEQYF.

V usage is TRBV28 and J usage is TRBJ1-4; D is undetermined. Trimming took 4 bases from V and 2 from J, leaving 11 bases between them. The germline V gene encodes CDR1 MDHEN and CDR2 SYDVKM. The CDR3 is made up of 15 amino acids. The CDR3 is CASSSMGVTNEKLFF. In DNA, the CDR3 is TGTGCCAGCAGTTCAATGGGAGTGACTAATGAAAAACTGTTTTTT.

The rearrangement uses TRBV24-1 and TRBJ1-1, with D possibly matching TRBD1 (6 bases). Trimming took 3 bases from V and 5 from J, leaving 21 bases between them. The CDR3 spans 17 residues. The germline V gene has CDR1 KGHDR and CDR2 SFDVKD. The CDR3 sequence: CATSDLQTRDNETEAFF. The CDR3 coding sequence is TGTGCCACCAGTGATCTCCAAACCCGGGACAACGAGACTGAAGCTTTCTTT.

This chain uses TRBV3-1 (or the pseudogene TRBV3-2) with TRBJ1-1; the D gene is possibly TRBD1 (6 bases). Germline CDR1 LGHDT, CDR2 YNNKEL (reference sequence). V lost 0 bases and J 4 bases, leaving 9 bases between the germline ends. This CDR3 is 14 amino acids long. This CDR3 is CASSQDARGTEAFF. Written as DNA, the CDR3 is TGTGCCAGCAGCCAAGATGCCAGGGGCACTGAAGCTTTCTTT.

In its sample, this clone was seen once. J is TRBJ2-5 and V is TRBV6-6; tentatively, D is TRBD2 (6 bases). The CDR3 covers 13 residues. The V gene's germline CDR1 is MNHNY and CDR2 SVGAGI (reference sequence). Trimming removed 6 bases at V and 3 bases at J, with 11 bases between. Here the CDR3 reads CASSRGEEETQYF. CDR3 coding DNA: TGTGCCAGCAGCCGAGGGGAGGAAGAGACCCAGTACTTC.

The chain is built from TRBV19 and TRBJ1-6, with TRBD1 identical over 10 bases. Looked up from germline, CDR1 is LNHDA and CDR2 is SQIVND (reference sequence). The CDR3 is 16 amino acids. The J segment lost 7 bases and the V segment lost 5 bases, leaving 8 bases of the junction unmatched. The CDR3 bases are TGTGCCAGTAGTTTACGGACAGGGGGTTCGAATTCACCCCTCCACTTT. This gives the protein CASSLRTGGSNSPLHF.

The chain recombines TRBV19 with TRBJ2-2; the D gene is possibly TRBD2 (6 bases). Trimming removed 3 bases from V and 5 bases from J, with 10 bases in between. The CDR3 has 14 residues. Germline V gene sequence: CDR1 LNHDA, CDR2 SQIVND (reference sequence). The CDR3, as DNA: TGTGCCAGTAGTATCGGGACTCAGACCGGGGAGCTGTTTTTT. Its translation: CASSIGTQTGELFF.

The J gene is TRBJ1-4, the V gene TRBV10-3; D is undetermined. The CDR3 spans 15 residues. Germline V gene sequence: CDR1 ENHRY, CDR2 SYGVKD. Deletions cut 5 bases from V and 5 bases from J, with 15 bases between. CDR3 amino acids: CAISTSRGLNEKLFF. The CDR3 DNA follows: TGTGCCATCAGTACCAGCCGAGGGCTGAATGAAAAACTGTTTTTT.

This clone came up once. This chain connects TRBV6-5 to TRBJ2-5; possibly TRBD2 for D (6 bases). This CDR3 spans 15 amino acids. CDR1 and CDR2 (germline): MNHEY, SVGAGI. V was trimmed by 7 bases and J by 5 bases, leaving 20 bases between them. CDR3 nucleotides: TGTGCCAGCATTAGCGGTGACTTTTCGTGGGAGACCCAGTACTTC. Translation gives CASISGDFSWETQYF.